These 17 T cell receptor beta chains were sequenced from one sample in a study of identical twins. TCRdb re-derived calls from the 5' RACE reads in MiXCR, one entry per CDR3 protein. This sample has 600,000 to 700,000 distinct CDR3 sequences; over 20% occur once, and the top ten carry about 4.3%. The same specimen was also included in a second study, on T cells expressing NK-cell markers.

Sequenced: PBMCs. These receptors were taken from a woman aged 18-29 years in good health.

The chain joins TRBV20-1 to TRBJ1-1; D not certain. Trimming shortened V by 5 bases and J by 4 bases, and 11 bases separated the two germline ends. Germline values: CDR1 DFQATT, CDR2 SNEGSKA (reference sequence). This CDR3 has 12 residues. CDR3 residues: CSAPAPGTEAFF. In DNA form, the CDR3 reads TGCAGTGCTCCTGCTCCGGGCACTGAAGCTTTCTTT.

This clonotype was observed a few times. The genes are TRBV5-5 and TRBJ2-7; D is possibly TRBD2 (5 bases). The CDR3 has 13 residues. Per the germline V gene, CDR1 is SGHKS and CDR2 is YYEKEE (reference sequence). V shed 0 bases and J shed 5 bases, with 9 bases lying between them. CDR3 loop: CASSLVGLNEQYF. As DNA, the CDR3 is TGTGCCAGCAGCTTGGTTGGACTCAACGAGCAGTACTTC.

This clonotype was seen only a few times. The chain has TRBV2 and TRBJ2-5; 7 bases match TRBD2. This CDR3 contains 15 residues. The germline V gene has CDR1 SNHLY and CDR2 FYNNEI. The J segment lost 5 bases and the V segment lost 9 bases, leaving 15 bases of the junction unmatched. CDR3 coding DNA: TGTGCCAGTTTCCAGACGGGGGGTTCGAAGGAGACCCAGTACTTC. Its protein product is CASFQTGGSKETQYF.

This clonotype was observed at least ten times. For the CDR3, the DNA is TGCAGCGCAGAGGGGGGGCAAGAGACCCAGTACTTC. It is translated as CSAEGGQETQYF. The J gene is TRBJ2-5, the V gene TRBV20-1, with a tentative D call TRBD2 (7 bases). CDR3 size: 12 residues. Per the germline V gene, CDR1 is DFQATT and CDR2 is SNEGSKA (reference sequence).

The CDR3 is CASSVVSGATDTQYF. For the CDR3, the DNA is TGTGCCAGCAGCGTCGTTAGCGGGGCCACAGATACGCAGTATTTT. The chain employs TRBV9 and TRBJ2-3; 8 bases agree with TRBD2. Germline V lookup: CDR1 SGDLS, CDR2 YYNGEE. J lost 2 bases, V lost 2 bases, and 4 bases had no gene match. The CDR3 is 15 residues long.

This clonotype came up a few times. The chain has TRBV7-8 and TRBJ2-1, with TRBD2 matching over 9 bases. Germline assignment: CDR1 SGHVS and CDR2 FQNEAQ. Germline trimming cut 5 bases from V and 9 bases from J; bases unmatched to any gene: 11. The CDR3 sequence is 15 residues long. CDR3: CASSQRAGGPGEQFF. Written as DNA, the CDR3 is TGTGCCAGCAGCCAAAGGGCGGGAGGGCCCGGTGAGCAGTTCTTC.

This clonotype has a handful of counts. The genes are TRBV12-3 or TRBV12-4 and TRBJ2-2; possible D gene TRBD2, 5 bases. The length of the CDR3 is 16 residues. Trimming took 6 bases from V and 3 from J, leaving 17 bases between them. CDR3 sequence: CASRRGELGDTGELFF. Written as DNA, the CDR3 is TGTGCCAGCAGGCGCGGTGAGCTGGGAGACACCGGGGAGCTGTTTTTT.

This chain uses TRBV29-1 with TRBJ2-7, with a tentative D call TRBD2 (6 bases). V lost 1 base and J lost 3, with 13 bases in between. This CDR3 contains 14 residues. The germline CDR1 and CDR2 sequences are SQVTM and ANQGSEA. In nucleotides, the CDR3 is TGCAGCGTTGAAGGTCCGGGAGCAATCTACGAGCAGTACTTC. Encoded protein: CSVEGPGAIYEQYF.

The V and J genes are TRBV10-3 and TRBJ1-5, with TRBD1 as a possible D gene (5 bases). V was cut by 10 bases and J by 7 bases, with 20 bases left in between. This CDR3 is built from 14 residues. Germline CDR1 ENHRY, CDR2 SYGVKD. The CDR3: CATREQASNQPQHF. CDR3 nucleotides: TGTGCCACAAGGGAACAGGCTAGTAACCAGCCCCAGCATTTT.

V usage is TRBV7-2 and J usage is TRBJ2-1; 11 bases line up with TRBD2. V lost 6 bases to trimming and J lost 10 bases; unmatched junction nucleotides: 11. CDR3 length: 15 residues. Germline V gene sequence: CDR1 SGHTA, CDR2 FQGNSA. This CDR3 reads CASRPSSGRPREQFF. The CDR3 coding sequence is TGTGCCAGCAGGCCATCTAGCGGGAGGCCGCGGGAGCAGTTCTTC.

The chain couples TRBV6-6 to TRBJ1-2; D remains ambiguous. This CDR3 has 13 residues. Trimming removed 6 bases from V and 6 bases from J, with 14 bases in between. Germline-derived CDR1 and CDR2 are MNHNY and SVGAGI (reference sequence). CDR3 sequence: CASSLVPPDGYTF. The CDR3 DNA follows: TGTGCCAGCAGCCTCGTCCCCCCTGATGGCTACACCTTC.

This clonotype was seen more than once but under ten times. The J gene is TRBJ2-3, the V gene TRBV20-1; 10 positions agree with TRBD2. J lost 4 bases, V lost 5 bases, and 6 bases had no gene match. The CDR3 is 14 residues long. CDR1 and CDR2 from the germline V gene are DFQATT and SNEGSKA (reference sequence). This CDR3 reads CSARLAGISDTQYF. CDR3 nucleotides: TGCAGTGCTCGACTAGCGGGCATCTCAGATACGCAGTATTTT.

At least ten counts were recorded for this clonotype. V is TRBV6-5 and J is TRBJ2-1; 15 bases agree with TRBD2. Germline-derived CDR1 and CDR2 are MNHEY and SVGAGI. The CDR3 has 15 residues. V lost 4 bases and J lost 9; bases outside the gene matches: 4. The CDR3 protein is CASSSGLAGGGEQFF. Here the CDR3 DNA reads TGTGCCAGCAGTTCCGGACTAGCGGGAGGGGGTGAGCAGTTCTTC.

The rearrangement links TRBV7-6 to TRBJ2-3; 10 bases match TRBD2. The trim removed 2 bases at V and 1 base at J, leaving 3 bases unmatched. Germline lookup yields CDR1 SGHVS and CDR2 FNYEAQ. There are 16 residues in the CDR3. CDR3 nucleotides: TGTGCCAGCAGCTTACGTGGGACTAGCGGCACAGATACGCAGTATTTT. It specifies CASSLRGTSGTDTQYF.

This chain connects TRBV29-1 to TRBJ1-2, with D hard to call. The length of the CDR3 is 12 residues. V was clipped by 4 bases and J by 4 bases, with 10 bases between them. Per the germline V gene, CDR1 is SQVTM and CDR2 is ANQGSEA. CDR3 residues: CSVAGAGYGYTF. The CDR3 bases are TGCAGCGTTGCCGGTGCGGGCTATGGCTACACCTTC.

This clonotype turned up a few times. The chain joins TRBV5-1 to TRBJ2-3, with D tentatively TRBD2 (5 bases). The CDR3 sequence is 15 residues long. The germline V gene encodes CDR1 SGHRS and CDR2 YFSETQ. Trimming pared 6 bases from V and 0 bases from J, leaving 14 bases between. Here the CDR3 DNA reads TGCGCCAGCACCGGGGTAAAATCTAGCACAGATACGCAGTATTTT. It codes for CASTGVKSSTDTQYF. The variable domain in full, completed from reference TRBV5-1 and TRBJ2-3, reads KAGVTQTPRYLIKTRGQQVTLSCSPISGHRSVSWYQQTPGQGLQFLFEYFSETQRNKGNFPGRFSGRQFSNSRSEMNVSTLELGDSALYLCASTGVKSSTDTQYFGPGTRLTVL.

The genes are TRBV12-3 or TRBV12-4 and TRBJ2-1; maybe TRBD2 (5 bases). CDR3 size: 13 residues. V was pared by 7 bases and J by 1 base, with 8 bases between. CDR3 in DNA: TGTGCCAGCAATGGAGGATCCTACAATGAGCAGTTCTTC. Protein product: CASNGGSYNEQFF.